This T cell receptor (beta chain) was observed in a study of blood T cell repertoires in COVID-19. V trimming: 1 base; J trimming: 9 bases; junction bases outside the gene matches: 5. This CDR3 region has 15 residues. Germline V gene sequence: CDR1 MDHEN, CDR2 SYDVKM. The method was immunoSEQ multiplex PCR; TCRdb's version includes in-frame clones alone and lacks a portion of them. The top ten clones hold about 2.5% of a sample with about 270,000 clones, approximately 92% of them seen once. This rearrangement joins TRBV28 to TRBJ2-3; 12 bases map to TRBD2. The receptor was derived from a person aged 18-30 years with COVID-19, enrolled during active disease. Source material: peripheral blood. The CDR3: CASSLSTSGRRTQYF. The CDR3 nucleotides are TGTGCCAGCAGTTTATCGACTAGCGGGAGACGGACGCAGTATTTT.